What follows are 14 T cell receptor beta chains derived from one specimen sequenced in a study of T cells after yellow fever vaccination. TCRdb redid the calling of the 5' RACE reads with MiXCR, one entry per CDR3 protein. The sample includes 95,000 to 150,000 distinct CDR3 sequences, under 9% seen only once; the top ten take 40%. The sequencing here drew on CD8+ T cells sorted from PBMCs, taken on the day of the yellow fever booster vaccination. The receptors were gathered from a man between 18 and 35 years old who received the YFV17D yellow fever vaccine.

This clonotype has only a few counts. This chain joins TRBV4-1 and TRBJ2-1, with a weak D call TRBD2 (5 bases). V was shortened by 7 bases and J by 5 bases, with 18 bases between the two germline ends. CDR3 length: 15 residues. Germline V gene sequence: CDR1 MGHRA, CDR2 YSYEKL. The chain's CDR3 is CASTQRATIDNEQFF. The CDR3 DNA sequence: TGCGCCAGCACCCAGAGGGCAACAATAGACAATGAGCAGTTCTTC.

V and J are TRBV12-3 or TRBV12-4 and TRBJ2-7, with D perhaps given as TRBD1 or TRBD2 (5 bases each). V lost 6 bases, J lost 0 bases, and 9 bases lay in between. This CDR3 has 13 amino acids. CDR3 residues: CASRGDGSYEQYF. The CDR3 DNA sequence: TGTGCCAGCAGGGGGGACGGCTCCTACGAGCAGTACTTC.

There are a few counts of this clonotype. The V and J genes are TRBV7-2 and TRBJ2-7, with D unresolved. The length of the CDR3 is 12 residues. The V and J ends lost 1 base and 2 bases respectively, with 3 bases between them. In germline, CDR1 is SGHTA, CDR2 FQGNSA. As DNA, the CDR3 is TGTGCCAGCAGCTTAGACACCTACGAGCAGTACTTC. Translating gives CASSLDTYEQYF.

CDR3 in amino acids: CASSLWGNSPLHF. For the CDR3, the DNA is TGTGCCAGCAGCTTATGGGGGAATTCACCCCTCCACTTT. The chain couples TRBV7-2 to TRBJ1-6, with D possibly matching TRBD1 (5 bases). CDR3 length equals 13 residues. Trimming stripped 2 bases from V and 7 bases from J, with 6 bases between. Germline V lookup: CDR1 SGHTA, CDR2 FQGNSA. Drawing the rest from reference TRBV7-2 and TRBJ1-6, the complete variable domain is GAGVSQSPSNKVTEKGKDVELRCDPISGHTALYWYRQSLGQGLEFLIYFQGNSAPDKSGLPSDRFSAERTGGSVSTLTIQRTQQEDSAVYLCASSLWGNSPLHFGNGTRLTVT.

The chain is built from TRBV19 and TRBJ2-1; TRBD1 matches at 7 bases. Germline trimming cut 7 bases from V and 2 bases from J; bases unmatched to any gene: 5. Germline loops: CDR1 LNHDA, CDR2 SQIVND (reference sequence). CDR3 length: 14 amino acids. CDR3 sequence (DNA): TGTGCCAGTAAAGGGGGCCTGACCTACAATGAGCAGTTCTTC. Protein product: CASKGGLTYNEQFF.

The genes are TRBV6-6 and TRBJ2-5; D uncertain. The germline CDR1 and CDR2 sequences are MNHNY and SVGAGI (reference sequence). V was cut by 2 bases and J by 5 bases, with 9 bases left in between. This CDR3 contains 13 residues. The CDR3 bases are TGTGCCAGCAGTTACGAGGCTGTGGAGACCCAGTACTTC. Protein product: CASSYEAVETQYF.

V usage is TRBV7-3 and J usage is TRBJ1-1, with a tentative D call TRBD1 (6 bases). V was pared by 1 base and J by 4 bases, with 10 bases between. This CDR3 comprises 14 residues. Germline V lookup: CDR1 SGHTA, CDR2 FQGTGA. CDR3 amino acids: CASSLIPGATEAFF. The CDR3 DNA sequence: TGTGCCAGCAGCTTAATCCCAGGGGCCACTGAAGCTTTCTTT.

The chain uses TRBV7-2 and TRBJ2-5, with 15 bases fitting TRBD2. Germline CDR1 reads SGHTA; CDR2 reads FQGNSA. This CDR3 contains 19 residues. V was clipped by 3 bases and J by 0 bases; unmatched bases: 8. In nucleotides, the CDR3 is TGTGCCAGCAGCTTTTCGCGTCGGACTAGCGGGGGGGACCAAGAGACCCAGTACTTC. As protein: CASSFSRRTSGGDQETQYF.

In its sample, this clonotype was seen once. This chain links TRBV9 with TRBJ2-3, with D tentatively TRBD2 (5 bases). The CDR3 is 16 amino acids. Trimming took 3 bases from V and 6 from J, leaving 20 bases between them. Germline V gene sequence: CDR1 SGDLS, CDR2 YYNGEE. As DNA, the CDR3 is TGTGCCAGCAGCGACGGACCCCCCGGGGAGAATGATACGCAGTATTTT. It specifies CASSDGPPGENDTQYF.

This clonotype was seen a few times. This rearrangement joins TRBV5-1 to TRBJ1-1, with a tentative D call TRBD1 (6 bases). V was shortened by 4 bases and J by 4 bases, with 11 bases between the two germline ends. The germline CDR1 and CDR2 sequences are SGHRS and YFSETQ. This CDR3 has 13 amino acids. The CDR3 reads CASSQTGTTEAFF. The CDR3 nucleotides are TGCGCCAGCAGCCAAACAGGGACCACTGAAGCTTTCTTT. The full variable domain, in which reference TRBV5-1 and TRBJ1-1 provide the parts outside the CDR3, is KAGVTQTPRYLIKTRGQQVTLSCSPISGHRSVSWYQQTPGQGLQFLFEYFSETQRNKGNFPGRFSGRQFSNSRSEMNVSTLELGDSALYLCASSQTGTTEAFFGQGTRLTVV.

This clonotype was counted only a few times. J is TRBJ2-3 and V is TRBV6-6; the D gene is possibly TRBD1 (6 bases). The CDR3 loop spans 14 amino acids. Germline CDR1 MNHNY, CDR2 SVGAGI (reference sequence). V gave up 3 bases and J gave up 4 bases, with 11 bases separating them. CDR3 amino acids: CASSYEQGSDTQYF. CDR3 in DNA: TGTGCCAGCAGTTATGAACAGGGCTCAGATACGCAGTATTTT.

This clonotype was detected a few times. CDR3 protein: CASSLRPEGEKLFF. CDR3 nucleotide sequence: TGTGCCAGCAGCTTACGGCCGGAGGGTGAAAAACTGTTTTTT. The V gene is TRBV11-2, the J gene TRBJ1-4, with D uncertain. V was clipped by 2 bases and J by 7 bases, with 11 bases between them. CDR3 length: 14 amino acids. Germline CDR1 is SGHAT and CDR2 is FQNNGV.

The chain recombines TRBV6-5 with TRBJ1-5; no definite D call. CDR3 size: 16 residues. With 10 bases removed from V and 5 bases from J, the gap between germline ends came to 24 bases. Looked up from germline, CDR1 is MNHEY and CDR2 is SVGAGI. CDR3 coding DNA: TGTGCCAACCGTCCAGGTCGGGCAGGCGACCATCAGCCCCAGCATTTT. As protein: CANRPGRAGDHQPQHF.

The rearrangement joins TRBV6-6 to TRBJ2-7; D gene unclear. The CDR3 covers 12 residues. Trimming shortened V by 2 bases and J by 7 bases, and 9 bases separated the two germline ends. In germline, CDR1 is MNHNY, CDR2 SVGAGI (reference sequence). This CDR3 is CASSYRVREQYF. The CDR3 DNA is TGTGCCAGCAGTTACCGGGTCAGGGAGCAGTACTTC.